Each of the 32 T cell receptor beta chains below was sequenced from the same sample in a study of blood T cell repertoires in COVID-19 (dated by TCRdb to the early 2020s). Preparation of the library involved the immunoSEQ multiplex PCR assay. TCRdb obtained this table from immuneACCESS and retained in-frame rearrangements with V and J assigned. These tables miss some clones; where compared with another copy, unresolved V genes account for less than half of the shortfall, and the remainder is unexplained. This sample is represented by 390,000 or so clones; 89% of them were singletons. The ten largest clones add up to about 3% of the sample. Sequencing used peripheral blood. Source of these receptors: a woman in her 30s with COVID-19, enrolled during active disease.

The chain combines TRBV18 with TRBJ1-2, with 7 bases identical to TRBD1. Germline V gives CDR1 KGHSH, CDR2 LQKENI. CDR3 size: 15 residues. V dropped 2 bases and J dropped 7; count of bases not matched to a gene: 10. In nucleotides, the CDR3 is TGTGCCAGCTCACCAAGACAGGGTGGTGATTCTGGCTACACCTTC. Its protein is CASSPRQGGDSGYTF.

The chain joins TRBV6-2 or TRBV6-3 to TRBJ2-2; D gene uncertain. The ends were cut back, 6 bases at V and 2 bases at J, with 16 bases in the middle. Germline V lookup: CDR1 MNHEY, CDR2 SVGEGT. The CDR3 is 16 amino acids. CDR3 region: CASSQLERLNTGELFF. CDR3 nucleotides: TGTGCCAGCAGCCAGTTGGAGAGGCTTAACACCGGGGAGCTGTTTTTT.

J is TRBJ2-1 and V is TRBV4-3; TRBD1 aligns across 8 bases. Per germline, CDR1 LGHNA and CDR2 YSLEER. The CDR3 has 11 amino acids. The V and J ends lost 8 bases and 12 bases, in that order; junction bases with no gene match: 6. The CDR3 sequence is CASGDRLRQFF. The CDR3 nucleotides read TGCGCCAGCGGGGACAGGCTGAGGCAGTTCTTC.

The chain carries TRBV10-1 and TRBJ2-7, with 7 bases identical to TRBD2. The CDR3 runs 15 residues. CDR1 and CDR2 from the germline V gene are WNHNN and SYGVQD (reference sequence). With V trimmed by 1 base and J by 2 bases, 5 bases remained unmatched. CDR3 in DNA: TGCGCCAGCAGTGAGTTCGGACTAGGGGCCTACGAGCAGTACGTC. Translating gives CASSEFGLGAYEQYV.

This chain uses TRBV6-2 or TRBV6-3 with TRBJ2-1, with 9 bases that match TRBD1. After removal of 6 bases from V and 7 bases from J, the junction contained 28 bases not matched to a gene. In germline, CDR1 is MNHEY, CDR2 SVGEGT. There are 21 residues in the CDR3. The CDR3 DNA reads TGTGCCAGCAGCCCAGGGGGGATTACAGGGGGCACGATCGCGGGAGTAAATGAGCAGTTCTTC. Its protein product is CASSPGGITGGTIAGVNEQFF.

V usage is TRBV5-6 and J usage is TRBJ1-1; TRBD1 aligns across 8 bases. V lost 0 bases and J lost 9; bases outside the gene matches: 4. Germline assignment: CDR1 SGHDT and CDR2 YYEEEE. The CDR3 spans 13 residues. CDR3 nucleotides: TGTGCCAGCAGCTTGGCCGGGACAGGAAAAGCTTTCTTT. Protein product: CASSLAGTGKAFF. The full variable domain, rest sourced from reference TRBV5-6 and TRBJ1-1, is DAGVTQSPTHLIKTRGQQVTLRCSPKSGHDTVSWYQQALGQGPQFIFQYYEEEERQRGNFPDRFSGHQFPNYSSELNVNALLLGDSALYLCASSLAGTGKAFFGQGTRLTVV.

The chain uses TRBV6-5 and TRBJ1-5, with 8 nucleotides matching TRBD1. Germline loops: CDR1 MNHEY, CDR2 SVGAGI. The CDR3 spans 13 residues. Unmatched junction bases numbered 1, after V lost 2 bases and J lost 7 bases. CDR3 coding DNA: TGTGCCAGCAGTTACCGGACAGGGCAGCCCCAGCATTTT. It translates to CASSYRTGQPQHF.

The chain combines TRBV6-5 with TRBJ2-7, with D perhaps matching TRBD1 (6 bases). Germline V gives CDR1 MNHEY, CDR2 SVGAGI. This CDR3 has 15 residues. V lost 6 bases to trimming and J lost 2 bases, with 17 bases between them. The CDR3 here is CASRIQGFSTYEQYF. Written as DNA, the CDR3 is TGTGCCAGCAGAATCCAGGGGTTTTCGACCTACGAGCAGTACTTC.

The V gene is TRBV28, the J gene TRBJ2-2; D not resolved. Trimming removed 6 bases from V and 4 bases from J, with 12 bases in between. This CDR3 comprises 14 residues. Per germline, CDR1 MDHEN and CDR2 SYDVKM. The CDR3 sequence: CASRGVGLTGELFF. CDR3 sequence (DNA): TGTGCCAGCAGGGGCGTTGGGCTCACCGGGGAGCTGTTTTTT.

V and J are TRBV5-1 and TRBJ2-1; 12 bases line up with TRBD2. Per the germline V gene, CDR1 is SGHRS and CDR2 is YFSETQ. The CDR3 contains 16 residues. With V trimmed by 4 bases and J by 4 bases, 6 bases remained unmatched. The CDR3 here is CASSPTSGGPYNEQFF. CDR3 sequence (DNA): TGCGCCAGCAGCCCGACTAGCGGGGGCCCTTACAATGAGCAGTTCTTC.

The chain is built from TRBV6-2 or TRBV6-3 and TRBJ2-2, with TRBD2 matching 7 bases. J gave up 3 bases and V 0 bases, and 1 base lay outside the gene matches. Germline lookup yields CDR1 MNHEY and CDR2 SVGEGT. This CDR3 is built from 15 residues. The DNA of the CDR3 is TGTGCCAGCAGTTACTCCGGACTAGACACCGGGGAGCTGTTTTTT. Translating it yields CASSYSGLDTGELFF.

The genes are TRBV6-5 and TRBJ2-5; D is perhaps TRBD1 (5 bases). V lost 0 bases and J 7 bases, leaving 18 bases between the germline ends. Germline CDR1 and CDR2: MNHEY and SVGAGI. There are 16 residues in the CDR3. The CDR3 protein is CASSYSDTPSTGTQYF. In nucleotides, the CDR3 is TGTGCCAGCAGTTACTCGGACACCCCAAGCACGGGGACCCAGTACTTC.

The V and J genes are TRBV5-6 and TRBJ2-7, with 9 bases matching TRBD1. The germline gives CDR1 SGHDT, CDR2 YYEEEE. The CDR3 covers 15 residues. The ends lost 3 bases at V and 4 bases at J; junction bases unmatched: 8. CDR3 residues: CASSSDGTGTYEQYF. Written as DNA, the CDR3 is TGTGCCAGCAGCTCCGACGGGACAGGGACTTACGAGCAGTACTTC.

This clone was recorded a few times. The chain uses TRBV11-3 and TRBJ2-1, with D maybe TRBD2 (6 bases). CDR3 length: 16 amino acids. Trimming left V 1 base short and J 0 bases short, with 10 bases between. In germline, CDR1 is SGHNT, CDR2 YENEEA. In DNA, the CDR3 is TGTGCCAGCAGCTTAGTCTGGGGACTCTCCTACAATGAGCAGTTCTTC. The encoded protein is CASSLVWGLSYNEQFF.

The chain combines TRBV11-2 with TRBJ2-1, with 8 bases aligning to TRBD2. V was pared by 3 bases and J by 2 bases, with 9 bases of the junction left unmatched. The germline V gene encodes CDR1 SGHAT and CDR2 FQNNGV. The CDR3 is made up of 17 amino acids. CDR3 nucleotide sequence: TGTGCCAGCAGCTTGGACGTCGGGACTAGGCCCTACAATGAGCAGTTCTTC. Protein product: CASSLDVGTRPYNEQFF.

The chain has TRBV6-5 and TRBJ1-1, with unresolved D. The ends were cut back, 0 bases at V and 1 base at J, with 6 bases in the middle. CDR3 length equals 14 residues. From germline, CDR1 is MNHEY and CDR2 SVGAGI. CDR3 sequence: CASSYSGENTEAFF. CDR3 bases: TGTGCCAGCAGTTACTCGGGAGAGAACACTGAAGCTTTCTTT.

The V gene is TRBV7-2, the J gene TRBJ1-5; perhaps TRBD1 as D (6 bases). The V and J ends lost 1 base and 0 bases respectively, with 7 bases between them. There are 15 residues in the CDR3. CDR1 is SGHTA and CDR2 is FQGNSA in the germline V gene. The CDR3 DNA is TGTGCCAGCAGCTTAGACAGGGTTAGCAATCAGCCCCAGCATTTT. Its translation: CASSLDRVSNQPQHF.

The chain links TRBV28 to TRBJ1-1, with a weak D call TRBD1 (6 bases). The CDR3 is 14 residues long. CDR1 is MDHEN and CDR2 is SYDVKM in the germline V gene. The V end lost 6 bases, the J end lost 6 bases, and 17 bases lay between the germline ends. CDR3 amino acids: CASRLTGQLAEAFF. In DNA form, the CDR3 reads TGTGCCAGCAGGCTTACCGGACAGTTGGCTGAAGCTTTCTTT.

This clone was counted at least ten times. The V gene is TRBV6-2 or TRBV6-3, the J gene TRBJ2-3; weak D call: TRBD2 (5 bases). From germline, CDR1 is MNHEY and CDR2 SVGEGT. The germline V and J ends were trimmed by 5 bases and 0 bases, with 9 bases remaining between them. The CDR3 runs to 14 residues. CDR3 sequence reads: CASSIGLSTDTQYF. The CDR3 coding sequence is TGTGCCAGCAGTATTGGACTCAGCACAGATACGCAGTATTTT.

This chain links TRBV11-1 with TRBJ2-7; 10 bases are a match to TRBD2. The CDR3 spans 16 residues. Germline V lookup: CDR1 SGHAT, CDR2 FQDESV (reference sequence). V lost 2 bases and J lost 6; bases outside the gene matches: 10. The CDR3 region is CASSLRGLAIRGEQYV. The CDR3 DNA reads as TGTGCCAGCAGCTTACGGGGACTAGCGATACGGGGCGAGCAGTACGTC.

The chain carries TRBV7-9 and TRBJ2-5; TRBD2 aligns across 10 bases. Germline V gene data show CDR1 as SEHNR and CDR2 as FQNEAQ (reference sequence). Losses at the gene ends were 2 bases for V and 1 base for J; bases not matched to a gene: 1. This CDR3 is built from 15 residues. CDR3 region: CASSLTSGTQETQYF. The CDR3 DNA is TGTGCCAGCAGCTTAACTAGCGGGACCCAAGAGACCCAGTACTTC.

The gene calls are TRBV7-9 and TRBJ1-2; D is perhaps TRBD1 (6 bases). CDR1 SEHNR and CDR2 FQNEAQ come from the germline V gene (reference sequence). This CDR3 region has 17 residues. V was trimmed by 4 bases and J by 4 bases, leaving 22 bases between them. The CDR3 here is CASSSHTRSGEGYGYTF. Written as DNA, the CDR3 is TGTGCCAGCAGCTCGCACACGCGGTCAGGGGAGGGCTATGGCTACACCTTC.

The chain links TRBV29-1 to TRBJ1-1, with 11 bases that match TRBD1. V lost 8 bases and J lost 1; bases outside the gene matches: 3. The CDR3 has 13 amino acids. Germline loops: CDR1 SQVTM, CDR2 ANQGSEA. DNA of the CDR3: TGCAGCACGGGACAGGGGGAGAACACTGAAGCTTTCTTT. It specifies CSTGQGENTEAFF.

The V and J genes are TRBV14 and TRBJ1-6; D gene uncertain. Trimming took off 3 bases at V and 0 bases at J, with 3 bases between the two ends. Per germline, CDR1 SGHDN and CDR2 FVKESK. The CDR3 runs to 14 residues. CDR3 coding DNA: TGTGCCAGCAGCCACCACTCCTATAATTCACCCCTCCACTTT. This gives the protein CASSHHSYNSPLHF. Looking up the rest from reference TRBV14 and TRBJ1-6 gives the full variable domain: EAGVTQFPSHSVIEKGQTVTLRCDPISGHDNLYWYRRVMGKEIKFLLHFVKESKQDESGMPNNRFLAERTGGTYSTLKVQPAELEDSGVYFCASSHHSYNSPLHFGNGTRLTVT.

The rearrangement uses TRBV4-3 and TRBJ2-1, with 9 bases fitting TRBD2. This CDR3 is 17 amino acids long. The J segment lost 4 bases and the V segment lost 0 bases, leaving 7 bases of the junction unmatched. Germline assignment: CDR1 LGHNA and CDR2 YSLEER. CDR3 amino acids: CASSQEYPSGAYNEQFF. The CDR3 region has the DNA TGCGCCAGCAGCCAAGAATACCCTAGCGGGGCATACAATGAGCAGTTCTTC.

V usage is TRBV5-1 and J usage is TRBJ2-3; no reliable D call. Germline V CDR1 and CDR2: SGHRS, YFSETQ. V lost 7 bases and J 0 bases, leaving 12 bases between the germline ends. The CDR3 extends over 14 amino acids. In nucleotides, the CDR3 is TGCGCCAGCTATAGCCAGCCTAGCACAGATACGCAGTATTTT. Translating it yields CASYSQPSTDTQYF.

This sequence joins TRBV29-1 and TRBJ1-1; 7 positions agree with TRBD1. The germline V gene encodes CDR1 SQVTM and CDR2 ANQGSEA. Trimming removed 7 bases from V and 0 bases from J; junction bases left unmatched: 5. The CDR3 has 13 amino acids. The CDR3 DNA reads as TGCAGCGCCCTAGACAGGGTGAACACTGAAGCTTTCTTT. Translated, it gives CSALDRVNTEAFF. The entire variable domain, with the rest obtained from reference TRBV29-1 and TRBJ1-1, is as follows: SAVISQKPSRDICQRGTSLTIQCQVDSQVTMMFWYRQQPGQSLTLIATANQGSEATYESGFVIDKFPISRPNLTFSTLTVSNMSPEDSSIYLCSALDRVNTEAFFGQGTRLTVV.

This rearrangement joins TRBV7-9 to TRBJ1-5; 7 bases match TRBD1. This CDR3 comprises 15 residues. CDR1 is SEHNR, CDR2 FQNEAQ, per germline (reference sequence). Trimming at V came to 0 bases and at J to 6 bases, leaving 5 bases not matched to a gene. The CDR3 loop is CASSLAGRGIQPQHF. The CDR3 DNA reads TGTGCCAGCAGCTTAGCGGGCAGGGGGATTCAGCCCCAGCATTTT.

The CDR3 DNA reads as TGCAGCGTTGACTGGGGGCTGGCCACAGATACGCAGTATTTT. Its protein is CSVDWGLATDTQYF. J is TRBJ2-3 and V is TRBV29-1; maybe TRBD1 (6 bases). The CDR3 is 14 amino acids. The V and J ends lost 3 bases and 2 bases respectively, with 12 bases between them. The germline V gene has CDR1 SQVTM and CDR2 ANQGSEA.

The chain is built from TRBV9 and TRBJ1-1, with 11 bases aligning to TRBD1. J was trimmed by 3 bases and V by 0 bases; bases with no gene match: 1. The CDR3 is 15 amino acids. CDR1 and CDR2 from the germline V gene are SGDLS and YYNGEE. The CDR3 region is CASSVGDRGDTEAFF. The CDR3, as DNA: TGTGCCAGCAGCGTAGGGGACAGGGGGGACACTGAAGCTTTCTTT.

V gene TRBV7-9 combines with J gene TRBJ2-5; TRBD2 agrees at 12 bases. Looked up from germline, CDR1 is SEHNR and CDR2 is FQNEAQ (reference sequence). The CDR3 spans 16 residues. With 5 bases clipped from V and 0 bases from J, the junction kept 4 bases outside the gene matches. The CDR3 reads CASSTGLAGHQETQYF. CDR3 sequence (DNA): TGTGCCAGCAGCACCGGACTAGCGGGGCACCAAGAGACCCAGTACTTC.

This chain links TRBV27 with TRBJ2-1, with TRBD2 matching 7 bases. Germline loops: CDR1 MNHEY, CDR2 SMNVEV (reference sequence). V lost 5 bases to trimming and J lost 12 bases; unmatched junction nucleotides: 10. The CDR3 is made up of 13 amino acids. CDR3 sequence reads: CASSHEAGLVQFF. The CDR3 bases are TGTGCCAGCAGTCACGAAGCGGGGTTAGTGCAGTTCTTC.